Listed below are T cell receptor beta chains from one sample, sequenced in a study of control samples from healthy donors and cancer patients. Clones were sequenced by immunoSEQ multiplex PCR, and TCRdb holds only the in-frame ones, with some missing. Here the sample spans around 230,000 clones, roughly 94% being singletons. Input material: blood. Every receptor here comes from a man aged 50-60 years in good health. Each CDR3 is given with its conserved first and last residue. The order of the fields is D gene, V gene, clone size, J gene, CDR3 protein, CDR3 DNA. D genes are given only for firm matches. Clone sizes are given selectively: once, few, many, or a class where the clone is expanded.

>-|TRBV19|-|TRBJ2-7
CASSSPGRTYEQYF
TGTGCCAGTAGTTCCCCCGGGCGGACCTACGAGCAGTACTTC
>-|TRBV12-5|-|TRBJ1-2
CASGLGPATTGYGYTF
TGTGCTAGTGGTTTGGGGCCCGCGACTACAGGGTATGGCTACACCTTC
>-|TRBV28|-|TRBJ1-6
CASSAGTDYNSPLHF
TGTGCCAGCAGTGCCGGGACGGACTATAATTCACCCCTCCACTTT
>-|TRBV29-1|-|TRBJ2-3
CSVDQRGNTQYF
TGCAGCGTTGATCAACGTGGGAATACGCAGTATTTT
>TRBD1|TRBV5-1|-|TRBJ1-5
CASSLSGTGVQPQHF
TGCGCCAGCAGTCTTTCCGGGACAGGGGTACAGCCCCAGCATTTT
>-|TRBV5-5|-|TRBJ1-4
CASSFWPGLSEKLFF
TGTGCCAGCAGCTTTTGGCCAGGGCTTAGTGAAAAACTGTTTTTT
>-|TRBV29-1|-|TRBJ2-2
CSVGTGLLSGELFF
TGCAGCGTTGGGACGGGTTTATTATCCGGGGAGCTGTTTTTT
>-|TRBV29-1|few|TRBJ1-2
CSVEAGNYGYTF
TGCAGCGTTGAGGCAGGGAACTATGGCTACACCTTC
>-|TRBV28|-|TRBJ2-1
CASAQPQAGNNEQFF
TGTGCCAGCGCGCAACCCCAGGCGGGGAACAATGAGCAGTTCTTC
>-|TRBV11-2|-|TRBJ2-3
CASSLEVTDTQYF
TGTGCCAGCAGCTTAGAGGTCACAGATACGCAGTATTTT
>-|TRBV12-3/TRBV12-4|-|TRBJ2-7
CASSSAWEQYF
TGTGCCAGCAGTTCCGCGTGGGAGCAGTACTTC
>-|TRBV19|few|TRBJ2-7
CASSPQGLPYEQYF
TGTGCCAGTAGTCCACAGGGTCTTCCCTACGAGCAGTACTTC
>TRBD1|TRBV11-1|-|TRBJ1-1
CASSSNRGRMNTEAFF
TGTGCCAGCAGTTCCAACAGGGGGCGAATGAACACTGAAGCTTTCTTT
>-|TRBV15|-|TRBJ1-2
CATSLQYSNNYGYTF
TGTGCCACCAGCCTCCAATATTCAAATAACTATGGCTACACCTTC
>-|TRBV7-9|-|TRBJ1-4
CASSPTDTNEKLFF
TGTGCCAGCAGCCCGACCGATACTAATGAAAAACTGTTTTTT
>TRBD2|TRBV2|-|TRBJ2-5
CASSGSSGGAETQYF
TGTGCCAGCAGTGGGTCTAGCGGGGGGGCCGAGACCCAGTACTTC
>-|TRBV29-1|-|TRBJ1-1
CSVDLGGNTEAFF
TGCAGCGTTGACCTGGGGGGGAACACTGAAGCTTTCTTT
>TRBD1|TRBV5-1|-|TRBJ1-3
CASSPGQGWSGNTIYF
TGCGCCAGCAGCCCGGGACAGGGGTGGTCTGGAAACACCATATATTTT
>-|TRBV5-1|-|TRBJ1-4
CASSLTTGTNEKLFF
TGCGCCAGCAGCTTAACGACGGGGACTAATGAAAAACTGTTTTTT
>-|TRBV24-1|-|TRBJ1-5
CATSARGQGNQPQHF
TGTGCCACCAGTGCCCGCGGGCAGGGCAATCAGCCCCAGCATTTT
>-|TRBV6-5|-|TRBJ2-4
CASRTGSGKNIQYF
TGTGCCAGCAGGACAGGTTCGGGCAAAAACATTCAGTACTTC
>TRBD1|TRBV6-6|-|TRBJ1-6
CASSPTGQGPTLHF
TGTGCCAGCAGTCCGACAGGGCAGGGCCCAACCCTCCACTTT
>TRBD1|TRBV11-2|-|TRBJ2-3
CASSRKPGQGADTQYF
TGTGCCAGCAGCCGAAAACCGGGACAGGGCGCAGATACGCAGTATTTT
>-|TRBV5-4|-|TRBJ2-5
CASSMDLRRQETQYF
TGTGCCAGCAGCATGGACCTCCGAAGGCAAGAGACCCAGTACTTC
>TRBD1|TRBV3-1/TRBV3-2|-|TRBJ1-2
CASSHIVSGGGYGYTF
TGTGCCAGCAGCCACATCGTATCAGGGGGCGGCTATGGCTACACCTTC
>-|TRBV6-2/TRBV6-3|-|TRBJ1-2
CASSPTDTYGYTF
TGTGCCAGCAGCCCGACAGATACCTATGGCTACACCTTC
>-|TRBV4-3|-|TRBJ1-2
CASSPMTGSGYTF
TGCGCCAGCAGCCCGATGACAGGTAGTGGCTACACCTTC
>TRBD1|TRBV5-1|-|TRBJ1-4
CASSTLPGTAYEKLFF
TGCGCCAGCAGCACCCTGCCCGGGACAGCTTATGAAAAACTGTTTTTT
>-|TRBV7-2|-|TRBJ1-1
CASSLGATYTEAFF
TGTGCCAGCAGCTTGGGGGCAACTTACACTGAAGCTTTCTTT
>-|TRBV5-1|-|TRBJ1-5
CASSSQGLPNQPQHF
TGCGCCAGCAGCTCCCAGGGACTCCCGAATCAGCCCCAGCATTTT
>TRBD1|TRBV6-5|-|TRBJ1-1
CASTSDRGDTEAFF
TGTGCCAGCACTTCAGACAGGGGCGACACTGAAGCTTTCTTT
>-|TRBV5-1|-|TRBJ1-2
CASSLGAGEGLYGYTF
TGCGCCAGCAGCTTGGGAGCAGGGGAGGGTTTGTACGGCTACACCTTC
>-|TRBV5-1|-|TRBJ1-1
CASSLDSLNTEAFF
TGCGCCAGCAGCTTAGACAGCTTGAACACTGAAGCTTTCTTT
>TRBD2|TRBV7-2|-|TRBJ2-7
CASSPMGLAGLYEQYF
TGTGCCAGCAGCCCGATGGGACTAGCGGGACTCTACGAGCAGTACTTC
>TRBD2|TRBV7-9|few|TRBJ2-3
CASSFSGAGDTQYF
TGTGCCAGCAGCTTTAGCGGGGCGGGGGATACGCAGTATTTT
>TRBD2|TRBV5-1|-|TRBJ2-3
CASKSGAEDTQYF
TGCGCCAGCAAGAGCGGGGCGGAAGATACGCAGTATTTT
>-|TRBV5-1|-|TRBJ1-1
CASSLQVPTEAFF
TGCGCCAGCAGCCTCCAGGTTCCCACTGAAGCTTTCTTT
>TRBD1|TRBV6-9|-|TRBJ2-1
CASRQGASEQFF
TGTGCCAGCAGACAGGGGGCAAGTGAGCAGTTCTTC